One sample yielded the 8 T cell receptor beta chains listed below, sequenced in a study of T cells after yellow fever vaccination. Each CDR3 protein is one row after TCRdb ran MiXCR on the 5' RACE reads. The sample records around 180,000 distinct CDR3 sequences, approximately 6.2% being singletons. The material sequenced was CD4+ T cells sorted from PBMCs, taken on the day of the first yellow fever vaccination. These receptors were collected from a man aged 18 to 30 who received the YFV17D yellow fever vaccine.

This clonotype was detected ten times or more. This chain connects TRBV6-5 to TRBJ2-1; D gene ambiguous. Germline V gene sequence: CDR1 MNHEY, CDR2 SVGAGI. V lost 6 bases and J 1 base, leaving 22 bases between the germline ends. The CDR3 is 18 residues long. In DNA form, the CDR3 reads TGTGCCAGCAGCTTTGGGCCCCGTCCCTTACCGTCCTACAATGAGCAGTTCTTC. It encodes CASSFGPRPLPSYNEQFF.

This clonotype was detected ten times or more. This chain uses TRBV5-6 with TRBJ2-1; D gene unclear. Trimming cost V 0 bases and J 5 bases, with 6 bases left between them. The CDR3 extends over 13 amino acids. In germline, CDR1 is SGHDT, CDR2 YYEEEE. This CDR3 is CASSLDENNEQFF. Here the CDR3 DNA reads TGTGCCAGCAGCTTGGACGAGAACAATGAGCAGTTCTTC.

With respect to this clonotype: A much larger clone sits a single nucleotide away, making a read error possible. V and J are TRBV5-4 and TRBJ2-5; 7 nucleotides align to TRBD2. The V and J ends lost 0 bases and 3 bases, in that order; junction bases with no gene match: 5. Germline V gene lookup returns CDR1 SGHNT and CDR2 YYREEE (reference sequence). The CDR3 extends over 15 amino acids. The CDR3 region is CASSLGAGVEETQYF. DNA for the CDR3: TGTGCCAGCAGCTTGGGTGCGGGGGTCGAAGAGACCCAGTACTTC.

In its sample, this clonotype was seen many times. The V and J genes are TRBV4-1 and TRBJ1-2; TRBD1 matches 8 bases. The CDR3 loop spans 14 amino acids. Germline V lookup: CDR1 MGHRA, CDR2 YSYEKL. With 6 bases clipped from V and 12 bases from J, the junction kept 15 bases outside the gene matches. The CDR3 nucleotides read TGCGCCAGCAGTCAAACAGGGGGAAGATGGCTACACACCTTC. Protein sequence: CASSQTGGRWLHTF.

The V and J genes are TRBV3-1 and TRBJ2-5; 7 bases align to TRBD2. Germline CDR1 and CDR2: LGHDT and YNNKEL (reference sequence). The CDR3 runs 13 residues. After removal of 1 base from V and 7 bases from J, the junction contained 3 bases not matched to a gene. The CDR3 is CASSQGGRVTQYF. CDR3 nucleotide sequence: TGTGCCAGCAGCCAAGGGGGGAGGGTGACCCAGTACTTC.

This clonotype was counted between two and nine times. J is TRBJ2-7 and V is TRBV21-1; the D call TRBD1 from the table was never checked on the DNA. TRBV21-1 is annotated as a pseudogene. The CDR3 extends over 18 amino acids. The CDR3 reads CASSKGLWGDPYSYEQYF. The DNA for the CDR3 is TGTGCCAGCAGCAAAGGTCTTTGGGGGGACCCCTACTCCTACGAGCAGTACTTC.

In its sample, this clonotype was seen many times. V and J are TRBV6-1 and TRBJ1-6, with 7 bases identical to TRBD1. The junction had 3 bases not matched to a gene; V was cut back by 2 bases and J by 5 bases. This CDR3 comprises 15 residues. Germline V CDR1 and CDR2: MNHNS, SASEGT. The CDR3 reads CASSERQGHNSPLHF. The CDR3 DNA reads as TGTGCCAGCAGTGAAAGACAGGGTCATAATTCACCCCTCCACTTT.

This clonotype was recorded many times. The CDR3 loop reads CASKGGESQPQHF. The CDR3 nucleotides are TGTGCCAGCAAGGGAGGTGAGAGTCAGCCCCAGCATTTT. The genes are TRBV7-9 and TRBJ1-5; D remains ambiguous. CDR3 length: 13 amino acids. CDR1 is SEHNR and CDR2 is FQNEAQ in the germline V gene (reference sequence). Trimming left V 7 bases short and J 6 bases short, with 13 bases between.